Below, 25 T cell receptor beta chains from the same sample are listed, as sequenced in a study of control samples from healthy donors and cancer patients. Sequenced by immunoSEQ multiplex PCR; TCRdb stores in-frame clones only, minus some. The sample shows 25,000 to 30,000 clones, about 90% of them seen only once. The specimen was formalin-fixed, paraffin-embedded tissue. The receptor set was obtained from a female donor with melanoma.

The chain carries TRBV3-1 (or the pseudogene TRBV3-2) and TRBJ1-2; possibly TRBD1 for D (5 bases). The CDR3 consists of 16 residues. Trimming removed 0 bases from V and 10 bases from J, with 21 bases in between. Germline V lookup: CDR1 LGHDT, CDR2 YNNKEL (reference sequence). CDR3 coding DNA: TGTGCCAGCAGCCAAGACCAGGGTCATTGGTTTCCTTTCTACACCTTC. Its protein is CASSQDQGHWFPFYTF.

This sequence joins TRBV5-6 and TRBJ2-7; D remains ambiguous. The V gene lost 4 bases and the J gene lost 4 bases, with 9 bases spanning the gap. The CDR3 totals 12 residues. From germline, CDR1 is SGHDT and CDR2 YYEEEE. CDR3 residues: CASSRAAYEQYF. The CDR3, as DNA: TGTGCCAGCAGCCGGGCAGCGTACGAGCAGTACTTC.

This chain joins TRBV9 and TRBJ1-2, with D maybe TRBD1 (5 bases). The CDR3 extends over 14 amino acids. V lost 0 bases, J lost 8 bases, and 14 bases lay in between. Per the germline V gene, CDR1 is SGDLS and CDR2 is YYNGEE. Here the CDR3 reads CASSVEGQGYGYTF. CDR3 DNA sequence: TGTGCCAGCAGCGTAGAAGGGCAGGGATACGGCTACACCTTC.

This rearrangement joins TRBV12-3 or TRBV12-4 to TRBJ1-3; no clear D. This CDR3 comprises 13 residues. The V and J ends lost 6 bases and 0 bases respectively, with 6 bases between them. CDR3 residues: CASRLSSGNTIYF. The CDR3 bases are TGTGCCAGCAGGTTATCCTCTGGAAACACCATATATTTT.

V is TRBV9 and J is TRBJ1-6, with no clear D. Looked up from germline, CDR1 is SGDLS and CDR2 is YYNGEE. V was shortened by 4 bases and J by 1 base, with 9 bases between the two germline ends. This CDR3 region has 15 residues. CDR3 amino acids: CASSHGPSYNSPLHF. CDR3 coding DNA: TGTGCCAGCAGCCACGGGCCTTCCTATAATTCACCCCTCCACTTT. Based on the CDR3 plus reference TRBV9 and TRBJ1-6, the full variable domain is DSGVTQTPKHLITATGQRVTLRCSPRSGDLSVYWYQQSLDQGLQFLIQYYNGEERAKGNILERFSAQQFPDLHSELNLSSLELGDSALYFCASSHGPSYNSPLHFGNGTRLTVT.

The gene calls are TRBV29-1 and TRBJ1-2; TRBD1 is a possible D gene (6 bases). CDR3 length equals 12 residues. V was pared by 4 bases and J by 8 bases, with 14 bases between. Germline CDR1 is SQVTM and CDR2 is ANQGSEA. The CDR3 DNA is TGCAGCGTTGGAGGGGGGGCGGAAGGCTACACCTTC. Translating gives CSVGGGAEGYTF.

The chain carries TRBV6-2 or TRBV6-3 and TRBJ2-2, with D unresolved. V was clipped by 2 bases and J by 5 bases, with 3 bases between them. CDR3 length equals 12 residues. Germline CDR1 and CDR2: MNHEY and SVGEGT. The CDR3 DNA reads as TGTGCCAGCAGTTACGGTACCGGGGAGCTGTTTTTT. Translating gives CASSYGTGELFF.

This clone was found once. The chain employs TRBV6-2 or TRBV6-3 and TRBJ2-1; TRBD2 might be the D (5 bases). This CDR3 is 18 amino acids long. The germline V and J ends were trimmed by 4 bases and 6 bases, with 25 bases remaining between them. Germline V gene lookup returns CDR1 MNHEY and CDR2 SVGEGT. The CDR3 spells CASSSVPDGTRGSNEQFF. CDR3 DNA sequence: TGTGCCAGCAGTTCGGTTCCCGATGGAACCCGGGGATCCAATGAGCAGTTCTTC.

This sequence joins TRBV18 and TRBJ1-1, with 8 bases that match TRBD1. J gave up 1 base and V 3 bases, and 7 bases lay outside the gene matches. Germline V gene sequence: CDR1 KGHSH, CDR2 LQKENI. CDR3 size: 16 residues. CDR3 DNA sequence: TGTGCCAGCTCACCTTACAGGGGGAGTTGGAACACTGAAGCTTTCTTT. Its translation is CASSPYRGSWNTEAFF.

V usage is TRBV12-3 or TRBV12-4 and J usage is TRBJ2-1; D may be TRBD2 (6 bases). V was clipped by 6 bases and J by 15 bases, with 18 bases between them. This CDR3 is 12 amino acids long. Here the CDR3 DNA reads TGTGCCAGCAGCCCAGGACCCTCGGGGGTGTTCTTC. Translation: CASSPGPSGVFF.

CDR3 in DNA: TGTGCCAGCAGTGTAGCGGGGGTTCAGAACTATGGCTACACCTTC. It is translated as CASSVAGVQNYGYTF. J is TRBJ1-2 and V is TRBV7-9, with TRBD1 as a possible D gene (5 bases). Trimming left V 6 bases short and J 2 bases short, with 16 bases between. CDR1 SEHNR and CDR2 FQNEAQ come from the germline V gene (reference sequence). The CDR3 extends over 15 amino acids. The full variable domain, its missing parts supplied by reference TRBV7-9 and TRBJ1-2, is DTGVSQNPRHKITKRGQNVTFRCDPISEHNRLYWYRQTLGQGPEFLTYFQNEAQLEKSRLLSDRFSAERPKGSFSTLEIQRTEQGDSAMYLCASSVAGVQNYGYTFGSGTRLTVV.

A word on this clone: A read error is possible here, since a much larger clone lies one base away. The V gene is TRBV7-6, the J gene TRBJ2-2; 9 nucleotides align to TRBD2. There are 17 residues in the CDR3. Germline lookup yields CDR1 SGHVS and CDR2 FNYEAQ. Germline trimming cut 4 bases from V and 2 bases from J; bases unmatched to any gene: 8. The CDR3 nucleotides are TGTGCCAGCAGCTCTCGACTAGCGGAACATAACACCGGGGAGCTGTTTTTT. It is translated as CASSSRLAEHNTGELFF.

This chain connects TRBV29-1 to TRBJ2-3; 11 nucleotides line up with TRBD2. V shed 2 bases and J 7 bases; nucleotides not matched to a gene: 5. Germline V CDR1 and CDR2: SQVTM, ANQGSEA. There are 14 residues in the CDR3. CDR3 DNA: TGCAGCGTTGAAACTAGCGGGAGCATGAATACGCAGTATTTT. This sequence encodes CSVETSGSMNTQYF.

The chain has TRBV20-1 and TRBJ1-2; unclear D gene. This CDR3 has 11 residues. Per the germline V gene, CDR1 is DFQATT and CDR2 is SNEGSKA (reference sequence). V was shortened by 6 bases and J by 4 bases, with 9 bases between the two germline ends. CDR3: CSAADGYGYTF. CDR3 sequence (DNA): TGCAGTGCCGCGGACGGCTATGGCTACACCTTC.

The gene calls are TRBV30 and TRBJ1-5, with D possibly TRBD1 on 6 matching bases. V lost 6 bases and J lost 1, with 10 bases in between. CDR1 and CDR2 (germline): GTSNPN, SVGIG (reference sequence). The CDR3 is made up of 13 amino acids. The CDR3: CACDQGSNQPQHF. CDR3 nucleotide sequence: TGTGCCTGCGACCAGGGGAGCAATCAGCCCCAGCATTTT.

The chain links TRBV11-2 to TRBJ2-1; D unresolved. CDR1 SGHAT and CDR2 FQNNGV come from the germline V gene. Trimming cost V 0 bases and J 2 bases, with 2 bases left between them. The CDR3 consists of 13 residues. In DNA, the CDR3 is TGTGCCAGCAGCTTAGAGGCCTACAATGAGCAGTTCTTC. This codes for CASSLEAYNEQFF.

The J gene is TRBJ2-1, the V gene TRBV6-4, with 10 bases that match TRBD2. CDR3 size: 16 residues. With V trimmed by 3 bases and J by 0 bases, 2 bases remained unmatched. Germline CDR1 and CDR2: MRHNA and SNTAGT. CDR3 loop: CASSEGTSVSYNEQFF. The DNA for the CDR3 is TGTGCCAGCAGTGAAGGGACTAGCGTCTCCTACAATGAGCAGTTCTTC.

The chain has TRBV2 and TRBJ1-1; unclear D gene. The CDR3 is 14 residues long. V was pared by 6 bases and J by 1 base, with 12 bases between. Germline V gene data show CDR1 as SNHLY and CDR2 as FYNNEI. For the CDR3, the DNA is TGTGCCAGCAGCATACAGCGAACGAACACTGAAGCTTTCTTT. It is translated as CASSIQRTNTEAFF.

This clone has a single count. This sequence joins TRBV6-1 and TRBJ1-2; weak D call: TRBD1 (6 bases). There are 14 residues in the CDR3. Trimming shortened V by 0 bases and J by 8 bases, and 13 bases separated the two germline ends. Germline V CDR1 and CDR2: MNHNS, SASEGT. For the CDR3, the DNA is TGTGCCAGCAGTGAAGCCTGGGGGCGCGAAGGCTACACCTTC. This translates into CASSEAWGREGYTF.

This sequence joins TRBV6-2 or TRBV6-3 and TRBJ2-1; the D is unclear. Germline CDR1 MNHEY, CDR2 SVGEGT. The ends were cut back, 6 bases at V and 5 bases at J, with 11 bases in the middle. The CDR3 runs to 13 residues. The CDR3 spells CASSPLWNNEQFF. CDR3 coding DNA: TGTGCCAGCAGCCCCCTGTGGAACAATGAGCAGTTCTTC.

The chain employs TRBV6-4 and TRBJ2-1; 8 positions agree with TRBD2. Germline trimming cut 4 bases from V and 8 bases from J; bases unmatched to any gene: 7. CDR3 length: 14 residues. CDR1 and CDR2 (germline): MRHNA, SNTAGT. The CDR3 sequence is CASSVTGGPDEQFF. CDR3 bases: TGTGCCAGCAGTGTTACGGGAGGGCCAGATGAGCAGTTCTTC.

This clone turned up a few times. CDR3 amino acids: CASSEALVSTTSEEETQYF. DNA for the CDR3: TGTGCCAGCAGTGAAGCCCTAGTTTCTACCACCTCCGAAGAAGAGACCCAGTACTTC. The V call is TRBV6-1, the J call TRBJ2-5; no firm D call. The V end was cut by 0 bases, the J end by 3 bases, with 23 bases between. Germline-derived CDR1 and CDR2 are MNHNS and SASEGT. The CDR3 totals 19 residues.

The CDR3 bases are TGTGCCAGCAGCTTAAGGGCAGCGGGAGTCGAAGATACGCAGTATTTT. Translated: CASSLRAAGVEDTQYF. This chain links TRBV11-2 with TRBJ2-3; 8 bases are a match to TRBD2. V shed 2 bases and J 5 bases; nucleotides not matched to a gene: 9. Germline CDR1 SGHAT, CDR2 FQNNGV. The CDR3 runs to 16 residues.

The rearrangement joins TRBV5-1 to TRBJ2-2; maybe TRBD2 (5 bases). Trimming took off 2 bases at V and 5 bases at J, with 13 bases between the two ends. CDR3 length: 15 amino acids. CDR1 and CDR2 (germline): SGHRS, YFSETQ. The CDR3 DNA follows: TGCGCCAGCAGCTTTTCGGGGAGTGGAACCGGGGAGCTGTTTTTT. Protein sequence: CASSFSGSGTGELFF.

The J gene is TRBJ2-1, the V gene TRBV5-1; D perhaps matches TRBD1 (6 bases). V shed 4 bases and J shed 7 bases, with 18 bases lying between them. Germline values: CDR1 SGHRS, CDR2 YFSETQ. There are 15 residues in the CDR3. The CDR3 loop is CASSVEGEPWNEQFF. In DNA form, the CDR3 reads TGCGCCAGCAGCGTTGAGGGGGAGCCTTGGAATGAGCAGTTCTTC.